This TCR beta chain was identified during a study of metastatic and nonmetastatic thyroid tumors. In the study overall: Repertoire data that came from the blood and tumor or nodule tissue of malignant and benign thyroid patients were compared. Study findings and constraints: For both blood and tumor, malignant thyroid tumors reportedly showed significantly higher TCR beta diversity than benign nodules did.

The CDR3 covers 17 residues. V was trimmed by 6 bases and J by 1 base, leaving 22 bases between them. Thyroid surgery took place with no prior treatment in any patient. TCRdb re-clonotyped the PCR reads through MiXCR. Among roughly 98,000 clones listed, 15% were seen once. This clone was observed at least ten times. Its antigen is unidentified. Sequencing was done on a sample of blood. The source is a female donor with papillary thyroid cancer or a benign thyroid nodule (not recorded which). Some clones in this sample may be carry-over from other donors' samples. The chain has TRBV12-3 or TRBV12-4 and TRBJ2-7, with D perhaps TRBD1 (5 bases). The CDR3, as DNA: TGTGCCAGCAGCCCAGGGAATGGGGCTCTATGGTCCTACGAGCAGTACTTC. Protein sequence: CASSPGNGALWSYEQYF.